This TCR beta chain is drawn from a study of long-term antiretroviral therapy in people with HIV. Study-level background: The study's earliest collections predate the 2015 immediate-ART recommendation by about a decade.

The ends lost 4 bases at V and 4 bases at J; junction bases unmatched: 7. The germline gives CDR1 MNHEY, CDR2 SVGAGI. This CDR3 spans 16 amino acids. The libraries were made with immunoSEQ v3.0 at survey level. Some clones are missing from TCRdb's copy, which holds only in-frame ones; the method was immunoSEQ multiplex PCR. Of just over 35,000 clones in the sample, almost 85% are singletons; the top ten hold about 5.7%. This clone came up once. The TCR originated in a man aged 18 to 30 with HIV. The specimen was unsorted PBMCs, collected 0.6 years after starting antiretroviral therapy. The chain has TRBV6-5 and TRBJ2-3; TRBD1 agrees at 11 bases. The CDR3: CASSSAGTGGPDTQYF. CDR3 nucleotides: TGTGCCAGCAGTTCCGCCGGGACAGGGGGTCCAGATACGCAGTATTTT.